The source of this TCR beta chain is a study of identical twins. Study-level results: It was cross-sectional statistical analysis, not following the same donors, that the conclusions relied on. A lower insertion count was a feature of abundant cord blood beta clonotypes, with no such feature in memory repertoires.

Via MiXCR, TCRdb re-called the 5' RACE reads, giving one row per CDR3 protein. Of hundreds of thousands of distinct CDR3 sequences listed, approximately 8% were seen once; the top ten hold approximately 2%. There are many counts of this clonotype. What it recognizes is unknown. The CDR3 has 14 residues. CDR1 and CDR2 (germline): LGHNA, YNFKEQ. V lost 0 bases and J lost 5, with 10 bases in between. Every sampled donor was Caucasian and healthy. In addition, the sample was reused for a study of yellow fever vaccine responses in identical twins.

This sequence was found in a woman aged 18-30 years in good health. The source material was memory (CD45RO+) T cells sorted from blood. This chain links TRBV4-2 with TRBJ2-5, with a possible D match to TRBD2 (5 bases). The CDR3 protein is CASSQEGRGETQYF. The CDR3 DNA sequence: TGTGCCAGCAGCCAAGAAGGACGCGGGGAGACCCAGTACTTC.